This TCR beta chain was found in a study of T cells after yellow fever vaccination. In TCRdb, the 5' RACE reads were re-called with MiXCR into one record per CDR3 protein. The data show roughly 500,000 distinct CDR3 sequences, about 19% seen once. The germline CDR1 and CDR2 sequences are DFQATT and SNEGSKA (reference sequence). The V end lost 1 base, the J end lost 7 bases, and 16 bases lay between the germline ends. This CDR3 has 14 residues. The receptor's source is a man in his thirties or forties who received the YFV17D yellow fever vaccine. The sequencing here drew on PBMCs, taken 15 days after the yellow fever booster vaccination. The rearrangement uses TRBV20-1 and TRBJ2-5; D possibly uses TRBD1 or TRBD2 (5 bases each). The CDR3 protein is CSARVTGPGRTQYF. The CDR3 DNA follows: TGCAGTGCTAGAGTTACTGGCCCGGGACGGACCCAGTACTTC.